This passage covers 5 T cell receptor beta chains from one sample sequenced in a study of T cells in localized non-small cell lung cancer. Profiled with immunoSEQ multiplex PCR; TCRdb holds only in-frame clones, not every one. The data show 25,000 to 35,000 clones, with 91% seen just once and approximately 5.3% held by the top ten. The input for sequencing was PBMCs, taken before any cancer treatment. All receptors come from a man aged 40 to 70 with stage II lung adenocarcinoma.

The rearrangement joins TRBV27 to TRBJ1-1; TRBD1 agrees at 10 bases. Germline V lookup: CDR1 MNHEY, CDR2 SMNVEV (reference sequence). The V gene end was trimmed by 5 bases and the J gene end by 4 bases; junction bases not matched to a gene: 10. This CDR3 spans 16 amino acids. Here the CDR3 reads CASSPRTGGTFTEAFF. CDR3 DNA sequence: TGTGCCAGCAGTCCCCGGACAGGGGGGACTTTCACTGAAGCTTTCTTT.

This chain uses TRBV20-1 with TRBJ1-2, with D perhaps matching TRBD1 (5 bases). The CDR3 spans 11 residues. Germline V gene sequence: CDR1 DFQATT, CDR2 SNEGSKA (reference sequence). Trimming pared 6 bases from V and 5 bases from J, leaving 10 bases between. The CDR3 DNA reads TGCAGTGCCGGAGAGGGGTATGGCTACACCTTC. As protein: CSAGEGYGYTF.

This clone was observed a single time. The chain combines TRBV27 with TRBJ2-6; D is unresolved. Germline assignment: CDR1 MNHEY and CDR2 SMNVEV (reference sequence). The V end lost 4 bases, the J end lost 4 bases, and 2 bases lay between the germline ends. This CDR3 contains 12 residues. Written as DNA, the CDR3 is TGTGCCAGCAGTTCCGGGGCCAACGTCCTGACTTTC. Translated: CASSSGANVLTF.

The V call is TRBV5-1, the J call TRBJ2-2, with 13 bases fitting TRBD2. The CDR3 consists of 16 residues. V gave up 4 bases and J gave up 6 bases; unmatched junction bases: 6. Germline loops: CDR1 SGHRS, CDR2 YFSETQ. Here the CDR3 reads CASSHRTSGSSGELFF. For the CDR3, the DNA is TGCGCCAGCAGCCATAGGACTAGCGGGAGCTCCGGGGAGCTGTTTTTT. The full variable domain, in which reference TRBV5-1 and TRBJ2-2 provide the parts outside the CDR3, is KAGVTQTPRYLIKTRGQQVTLSCSPISGHRSVSWYQQTPGQGLQFLFEYFSETQRNKGNFPGRFSGRQFSNSRSEMNVSTLELGDSALYLCASSHRTSGSSGELFFGEGSRLTVL.

A remark on this clone: One junction end does not reproduce the germline sequence, and a read error may be involved. This chain connects TRBV10-3 to TRBJ2-1; D is unclear. The CDR3 loop spans 11 amino acids. Germline assignment: CDR1 ENHRY and CDR2 SYGVKD. CDR3 region: CAISVGPQALF. For the CDR3, the DNA is TGTGCCATCAGTGTGGGCCCTCAAGCACTCTTC.